Each of the 17 T cell receptor beta chains below was sequenced from the same sample in a study of CD8 T cells in Susac syndrome (dated by TCRdb to the late 2010s). Libraries were made using the immunoSEQ multiplex PCR assay. RNA was extracted with the RNeasy kit and about 0.5 to 1 ug was reverse transcribed using random hexamers. The public reads were run again by TCRdb, first through fastp at Q25 and then through MiXCR, and only productive beta chains were kept. Each record represents a unique CDR3 protein, reported with the most common genes and DNA among its rows. This sample holds more than 150,000 distinct CDR3 sequences; approximately 95% were observed only once. Together, the top ten hold approximately 0.12% of the sample. What was sequenced was CD4+ T cells from PBMCs. The receptor source for this set is a human donor with Susac syndrome.

The chain couples TRBV29-1 to TRBJ2-3; a possible D gene is TRBD2 (5 bases). CDR3 size: 12 residues. V gave up 3 bases and J gave up 7 bases, with 11 bases separating them. Germline loops: CDR1 SQVTM, CDR2 ANQGSEA. The CDR3 sequence is CSVEPRRNTQYF. Here the CDR3 DNA reads TGCAGCGTTGAGCCAAGGAGGAATACGCAGTATTTT.

The chain uses TRBV20-1 and TRBJ2-3; TRBD2 matches 11 bases. The CDR3 covers 17 residues. Trimming at V came to 0 bases and at J to 2 bases, leaving 7 bases not matched to a gene. CDR1 and CDR2 (germline): DFQATT, SNEGSKA (reference sequence). Here the CDR3 reads CSARDPSGRRTTDTQYF. In nucleotides, the CDR3 is TGCAGTGCTAGAGATCCTAGCGGGAGGCGAACCACAGATACGCAGTATTTT.

V is TRBV7-3 and J is TRBJ2-5; D remains unclear. Trimming removed 2 bases at V and 1 base at J, with 17 bases between. Germline CDR1 reads SGHTA; CDR2 reads FQGTGA. The CDR3 is 17 amino acids. The CDR3 DNA is TGTGCCAGCAGCTTACTGTCCCGGGCAGGAGCCCAAGAGACCCAGTACTTC. Translation: CASSLLSRAGAQETQYF. Filled out from reference TRBV7-3 and TRBJ2-5, the complete variable domain reads GAGVSQTPSNKVTEKGKYVELRCDPISGHTALYWYRQSLGQGPEFLIYFQGTGAADDSGLPNDRFFAVRPEGSVSTLKIQRTERGDSAVYLCASSLLSRAGAQETQYFGPGTRLLVL.

The rearrangement links TRBV28 to TRBJ2-3; D not resolved. CDR1 and CDR2 (germline): MDHEN, SYDVKM. Trimming took 10 bases from V and 3 from J, leaving 14 bases between them. This CDR3 is built from 13 residues. The CDR3 protein is CATSGGPTDTQYF. The CDR3 DNA reads as TGTGCCACCTCCGGCGGTCCGACAGATACGCAGTATTTT.

The chain has TRBV12-3 or TRBV12-4 and TRBJ1-5; D might be TRBD1 (5 bases). This CDR3 is built from 16 residues. Between the trimmed V and J ends, which lost 7 bases and 0 bases, there was a span of 16 bases. The CDR3 here is CASILSSGDSNQPQHF. In nucleotides, the CDR3 is TGTGCCAGCATCCTGAGTTCGGGGGATAGCAATCAGCCCCAGCATTTT.

The rearrangement uses TRBV4-1 and TRBJ1-1, with D tentatively TRBD1 (5 bases). The V end was cut by 4 bases, the J end by 1 base, with 13 bases between. The CDR3 loop spans 15 amino acids. The V gene's germline CDR1 is MGHRA and CDR2 YSYEKL. The CDR3 is CASSRAWTPNTEAFF. Here the CDR3 DNA reads TGCGCCAGCAGCCGGGCCTGGACACCGAACACTGAAGCTTTCTTT.

This clonotype appeared a few times. The rearrangement uses TRBV7-9 and TRBJ2-3; maybe TRBD2 (5 bases). The CDR3 covers 14 residues. Trimming left V 5 bases short and J 0 bases short, with 9 bases between. CDR1 and CDR2 (germline): SEHNR, FQNEAQ (reference sequence). This CDR3 is CASSPTSSTDTQYF. For the CDR3, the DNA is TGTGCCAGCAGCCCTACTAGTAGCACAGATACGCAGTATTTT.

This clonotype was seen a handful of times. The rearrangement links TRBV12-3 or TRBV12-4 to TRBJ1-6, with D unclear. The V end lost 3 bases, the J end lost 10 bases, and 7 bases lay between the germline ends. The CDR3 is 12 amino acids. The CDR3 DNA reads TGTGCCAGCAGTTTGGTGGGCTCACCCCTCCACTTT. Translation: CASSLVGSPLHF.

The CDR3 loop reads CAWGNSGNTIYF. The CDR3 nucleotides read TGTGCCTGGGGAAACTCTGGAAACACCATATATTTT. The gene calls are TRBV30 and TRBJ1-3; D is unclear. This CDR3 spans 12 amino acids. V lost 5 bases to trimming and J lost 0 bases, with 5 bases between them. Germline V gene lookup returns CDR1 GTSNPN and CDR2 SVGIG (reference sequence).

The gene calls are TRBV11-2 and TRBJ2-3; D unclear. Germline V CDR1 and CDR2: SGHAT, FQNNGV. The CDR3 is 11 residues long. Trimming took off 5 bases at V and 4 bases at J, with 4 bases between the two ends. The CDR3 sequence: CASSRSDTQYF. The CDR3 DNA follows: TGTGCCAGCAGCCGATCAGATACGCAGTATTTT.

The J gene is TRBJ2-7, the V gene TRBV5-6, with a possible D match to TRBD2 (5 bases). V lost 1 base to trimming and J lost 3 bases, with 8 bases between them. This CDR3 spans 13 amino acids. CDR1 and CDR2 (germline): SGHDT, YYEEEE. CDR3 region: CASSLLEGYEQYV. CDR3 bases: TGTGCCAGCAGCTTGCTCGAGGGCTACGAGCAGTACGTC.

The chain links TRBV7-3 to TRBJ2-1; no clear D. The germline gives CDR1 SGHTA, CDR2 FQGTGA. Deletions cut 5 bases from V and 5 bases from J, with 10 bases between. The CDR3 loop spans 13 amino acids. The CDR3 sequence: CASSMDVDNEQFF. The CDR3 DNA follows: TGTGCCAGCAGCATGGACGTAGACAATGAGCAGTTCTTC.

The chain is built from TRBV30 and TRBJ2-7; TRBD1 is a possible D gene (5 bases). The V and J ends lost 3 bases and 0 bases respectively, with 18 bases between them. Per germline, CDR1 GTSNPN and CDR2 SVGIG (reference sequence). CDR3 size: 16 residues. CDR3 region: CAWSRTGGGGSYEQYF. In DNA form, the CDR3 reads TGTGCCTGGAGCCGTACAGGCGGCGGCGGCTCCTACGAGCAGTACTTC.

This clonotype was counted a single time. The chain links TRBV6-5 to TRBJ2-5; D perhaps matches TRBD1 (6 bases). Trimming left V 4 bases short and J 5 bases short, with 17 bases between. The germline V gene has CDR1 MNHEY and CDR2 SVGAGI. There are 15 residues in the CDR3. The chain's CDR3 is CASSSGTRLWETQYF. CDR3 sequence (DNA): TGTGCCAGCAGTTCCGGGACAAGGTTATGGGAGACCCAGTACTTC.

The chain links TRBV18 to TRBJ2-2, with 8 bases aligning to TRBD1. V lost 3 bases, J lost 3 bases, and 6 bases stayed unmatched. The V gene's germline CDR1 is KGHSH and CDR2 LQKENI. The CDR3 is made up of 16 amino acids. CDR3 protein: CASSPPGTGHTGELFF. The DNA for the CDR3 is TGTGCCAGCTCACCTCCCGGGACAGGACACACCGGGGAGCTGTTTTTT.

The gene calls are TRBV27 and TRBJ1-1; D is unresolved. Germline values: CDR1 MNHEY, CDR2 SMNVEV (reference sequence). V was pared by 6 bases and J by 6 bases, with 17 bases between. The length of the CDR3 is 14 residues. The CDR3 DNA reads as TGTGCCAGCAGCCCTCGGCGGAAGGAGGCTGAAGCTTTCTTT. Its translation: CASSPRRKEAEAFF.

The chain combines TRBV29-1 with TRBJ1-4; D is possibly TRBD1 (5 bases). Per germline, CDR1 SQVTM and CDR2 ANQGSEA. The CDR3 is 14 residues long. Trimming removed 2 bases at V and 8 bases at J, with 15 bases between. The CDR3 DNA reads as TGCAGCGTTGAAATCCGGGACCGACAAGAAAAACTGTTTTTT. Translating gives CSVEIRDRQEKLFF.